This T cell receptor beta chain was identified during a study of beta chain features in type 1 diabetes. Regarding the study as a whole: Across all four CD4+ subsets, people with type 1 diabetes showed modestly shorter TCRB CDR3s. Insertions at VDJ junctions were less frequent in type 1 diabetes patients. These patients also deleted more nucleotides at the same junctions.

Sorting gave populations that all exceeded 98% purity. CDR1 is SGHRS, CDR2 YFSETQ, per germline. Trimming left V 0 bases short and J 6 bases short, with 10 bases between. This CDR3 has 14 amino acids. Expressed TCRB transcripts were sequenced, since all the RNA that had been isolated was reverse transcribed. The read count averaged around 4 million across naive, central memory and regulatory T cell samples. Sequenced by immunoSEQ multiplex PCR; TCRdb stores in-frame clones only, minus some. The repertoire consists of some 640,000 clones, with 11% to 15% occurring once and the leading ten covering approximately 0.039%. Comment on this clone: Antigen: not known. The sample holds other DNA sequences that translate to the same CDR3.

The chain employs TRBV5-1 and TRBJ2-1; TRBD1 is a possible D gene (6 bases). The receptor was isolated from a man between 18 and 29 years old with type 1 diabetes. The sequencing sample was made of naive CD4+ T cells from blood. The CDR3: CASSLDREGNEQFF. In DNA form, the CDR3 reads TGCGCCAGCAGCTTGGACAGGGAAGGCAATGAGCAGTTCTTC. Full variable domain (outside the CDR3, taken from reference TRBV5-1 and TRBJ2-1): KAGVTQTPRYLIKTRGQQVTLSCSPISGHRSVSWYQQTPGQGLQFLFEYFSETQRNKGNFPGRFSGRQFSNSRSEMNVSTLELGDSALYLCASSLDREGNEQFFGPGTRLTVL.